This T cell receptor (beta chain) derives from a study of Ad26.COV2.S vaccination and SARS-CoV-2 variants. Treatment described: around 19 received Ad26.COV2.S at low or high dose, single or two shots; 5 received placebo; per-sample allocation not given. The samples were gathered on day 63 after the first injection of vaccine or placebo. Adults aged 18-55 years in Boston included the donor. With 3 bases removed from V and 4 bases from J, the gap between germline ends came to 13 bases. Germline CDR1 reads LGHDT; CDR2 reads YNNKEL (reference sequence). The CDR3 totals 15 residues. Assay: immunoSEQ multiplex PCR; the TCRdb copy retains only in-frame clones and omits some. The top ten hold about 1.5% of the sample, which has roughly 680,000 clones, around 90% seen once.

The sequence was collected from a person aged 18 to 65 who received the Ad26.COV2.S COVID-19 vaccine or a placebo. Sequencing used peripheral blood, obtained in a trial of Ad26.COV2.S vaccine versus placebo. The chain joins TRBV3-1 (or the pseudogene TRBV3-2) to TRBJ2-1, with D possibly matching TRBD2 (5 bases). The CDR3 loop is CASSHVEGAYNEQFF. CDR3 coding DNA: TGTGCCAGCAGCCATGTTGAGGGAGCGTACAATGAGCAGTTCTTC.